This T cell receptor beta chain stems from a study of blood T cell repertoires in COVID-19. Study at large: Collection of acute and convalescent COVID-19 samples took place in the United States, Italy and Spain. The cDNA or gDNA used as material had been derived from T cells, B-cell-depleted T cells, or PBMCs.

In the original analysis: Nucleated cell number was recorded as an estimate derived from reference gene primer amplification. Sequencing used immunoSEQ multiplex PCR; TCRdb keeps in-frame clones, though not all of them. D and trimming were read from the DNA, whereas the V and J calls and clone size are those reported in that table. The table includes about 160,000 clones, about 86% detected once. Germline V gene lookup returns CDR1 MNHEY and CDR2 SVGEGT. V was shortened by 6 bases and J by 7 bases, with 25 bases between the two germline ends. The CDR3 spans 17 residues. The Seattle patients, enrolled during active infection, were followed longitudinally.

Sequencing used peripheral blood. The chain links TRBV6-2 or TRBV6-3 to TRBJ1-5; D remains ambiguous. The clonotype originates from a woman in her 70s with COVID-19, enrolled during active disease. CDR3 amino acids: CASSSPGLASLKQPQHF. As DNA, the CDR3 is TGTGCCAGCAGCTCACCCGGACTGGCGTCCCTCAAGCAGCCCCAGCATTTT.